Presented here are 31 T cell receptor beta chains from one specimen sequenced in a study of cytomegalovirus exposure and HLA in healthy donors. The PCR employed 60 Vbeta primers together with 13 Jbeta primers. TCRdb's table, derived via immunoSEQ multiplex PCR, lists solely in-frame clones and lacks some. The data hold 100,000 to 150,000 clones, with approximately 80% observed a single time. Sequencing was performed on PBMCs. These receptors were obtained from a man aged 25-40 years in good health and CMV-seropositive.

This chain links TRBV2 with TRBJ2-3; 9 bases fit TRBD2. The CDR3 contains 15 residues. The germline V gene encodes CDR1 SNHLY and CDR2 FYNNEI. J gave up 2 bases and V 5 bases, and 5 bases lay outside the gene matches. The CDR3 region is CASSPIAGDTDTQYF. Written as DNA, the CDR3 is TGTGCCAGCAGTCCAATAGCGGGGGACACAGATACGCAGTATTTT.

This sequence joins TRBV13 and TRBJ2-1; 9 positions agree with TRBD1. The V gene end was trimmed by 5 bases and the J gene end by 7 bases; junction bases not matched to a gene: 9. Germline-derived CDR1 and CDR2 are PRHDT and FYEKMQ (reference sequence). The CDR3 spans 15 residues. CDR3 residues: CASSLTETGGNEQFF. The CDR3 DNA reads TGTGCCAGCAGCCTAACCGAGACAGGGGGGAATGAGCAGTTCTTC.

This clone was recorded only once. Other nucleotide sequences in the sample specify the same CDR3. The chain uses TRBV7-8 and TRBJ1-5; a possible D gene is TRBD1 (5 bases). Between the trimmed V and J ends, which lost 3 bases and 2 bases, there was a span of 11 bases. Germline values: CDR1 SGHVS, CDR2 FQNEAQ. The CDR3 runs 15 residues. CDR3: CASSFRQGGNQPQHF. CDR3 nucleotides: TGTGCCAGCAGCTTCCGGCAGGGCGGCAATCAGCCCCAGCATTTT.

The rearrangement links TRBV27 to TRBJ2-4; tentatively, D is TRBD1 (6 bases). This CDR3 spans 15 amino acids. The V gene lost 4 bases and the J gene lost 5 bases, with 15 bases spanning the gap. Per germline, CDR1 MNHEY and CDR2 SMNVEV (reference sequence). CDR3 in amino acids: CASSSYRDPENIQYF. The CDR3 DNA sequence: TGTGCCAGCAGTTCCTACAGGGATCCGGAAAACATTCAGTACTTC.

The chain combines TRBV5-5 with TRBJ2-7; 8 nucleotides match TRBD2. Looked up from germline, CDR1 is SGHKS and CDR2 is YYEKEE (reference sequence). The CDR3 spans 15 residues. V lost 4 bases, J lost 0 bases, and 6 bases stayed unmatched. CDR3 DNA sequence: TGTGCCAGCAGCCCTGGGACTAGTCCCTCCTACGAGCAGTACTTC. This translates into CASSPGTSPSYEQYF.

This chain links TRBV27 with TRBJ1-2, with D possibly TRBD1 on 6 matching bases. Trimming stripped 5 bases from V and 8 bases from J, with 18 bases between. This CDR3 spans 14 amino acids. Germline V lookup: CDR1 MNHEY, CDR2 SMNVEV (reference sequence). This CDR3 is CASSRDPQGFGYTF. In DNA, the CDR3 is TGTGCCAGCAGTCGAGACCCACAGGGATTCGGCTACACCTTC.

V and J are TRBV10-3 and TRBJ1-5, with D uncertain. Germline CDR1 ENHRY, CDR2 SYGVKD. Trimming stripped 11 bases from V and 3 bases from J, with 17 bases between. The CDR3 has 14 residues. CDR3 sequence: CAVGREGYNQPQHF. The CDR3 coding sequence is TGTGCCGTAGGGAGGGAAGGGTACAATCAGCCCCAGCATTTT.

The J gene is TRBJ1-1, the V gene TRBV5-6; D possibly corresponds to TRBD1 (5 bases). CDR3 size: 14 residues. Germline CDR1 SGHDT, CDR2 YYEEEE. Trimming left V 2 bases short and J 6 bases short, with 14 bases between. CDR3 coding DNA: TGTGCCAGCAGCTTACGGGGGGTCGGGGCTGAAGCTTTCTTT. This gives the protein CASSLRGVGAEAFF.

The chain is built from TRBV5-3 and TRBJ2-1, with 8 positions matching TRBD2. TRBV5-3 is marked as an open reading frame, function uncertain. CDR3 length: 19 residues. V was clipped by 1 base and J by 2 bases; unmatched bases: 14. The CDR3 loop is CARSLRIRGRTMTYNEQFF. Written as DNA, the CDR3 is TGTGCCAGAAGCTTGCGTATCCGCGGGAGGACTATGACCTACAATGAGCAGTTCTTC.

The chain links TRBV7-9 to TRBJ1-1; possibly TRBD1 for D (6 bases). Germline V lookup: CDR1 SEHNR, CDR2 FQNEAQ (reference sequence). V was trimmed by 6 bases and J by 6 bases, leaving 11 bases between them. The CDR3 sequence is 12 residues long. The CDR3 DNA follows: TGTGCCAGCAGTGACAGGCCTCCTGAAGCTTTCTTT. Amino acids: CASSDRPPEAFF.

The chain joins TRBV7-9 to TRBJ2-7; TRBD2 aligns across 8 bases. Per germline, CDR1 SEHNR and CDR2 FQNEAQ (reference sequence). The CDR3 covers 11 residues. Trimming at V came to 11 bases and at J to 6 bases, leaving 6 bases not matched to a gene. As DNA, the CDR3 is TGTGCCGGAACTCTAGCGGGCGAGCAGTACTTC. Amino acid sequence: CAGTLAGEQYF.

The rearrangement links TRBV29-1 to TRBJ2-7; D is perhaps TRBD2 (6 bases). The germline CDR1 and CDR2 sequences are SQVTM and ANQGSEA. Trimming stripped 2 bases from V and 2 bases from J, with 13 bases between. This CDR3 is built from 14 residues. The CDR3 nucleotides are TGCAGCGTTGAAATGCGGGGCTCAACCTACGAGCAGTACTTC. As protein: CSVEMRGSTYEQYF.

V is TRBV6-4 and J is TRBJ2-1, with D perhaps matching TRBD2 (5 bases). Trimming shortened V by 6 bases and J by 4 bases, and 16 bases separated the two germline ends. Per germline, CDR1 MRHNA and CDR2 SNTAGT. The CDR3 extends over 15 amino acids. CDR3 loop: CASSRGYDQYNEQFF. The CDR3 DNA is TGTGCCAGCAGCCGGGGATATGACCAGTACAATGAGCAGTTCTTC.

The chain uses TRBV5-4 and TRBJ1-2, with 9 bases matching TRBD1. This CDR3 region has 16 residues. Germline-derived CDR1 and CDR2 are SGHNT and YYREEE (reference sequence). V lost 4 bases and J lost 3; bases outside the gene matches: 10. CDR3 region: CASSPPGQGSYYGYTF. The CDR3 DNA reads as TGTGCCAGCAGCCCTCCGGGACAGGGATCGTACTATGGCTACACCTTC.

This clone has a single count. The chain recombines TRBV27 with TRBJ2-5, with a tentative D call TRBD2 (6 bases). V lost 9 bases and J lost 4, with 9 bases in between. Germline CDR1 is MNHEY and CDR2 is SMNVEV (reference sequence). CDR3 length: 11 amino acids. The CDR3 DNA follows: TGTGCCAGTGGGGGGTCAGAGACCCAGTACTTC. This gives the protein CASGGSETQYF.

The chain is built from TRBV2 and TRBJ1-4, with TRBD1 matching 9 bases. Germline CDR1 SNHLY, CDR2 FYNNEI. V lost 6 bases to trimming and J lost 8 bases; unmatched junction nucleotides: 16. The CDR3 contains 17 residues. The CDR3 here is CASRRASGGQGEEKLFF. The CDR3 DNA follows: TGTGCCAGCAGGCGGGCCTCGGGGGGACAGGGTGAAGAAAAACTGTTTTTT.

This chain links TRBV14 with TRBJ1-5, with unresolved D. CDR1 is SGHDN, CDR2 FVKESK, per germline. There are 18 residues in the CDR3. Trimming took 2 bases from V and 5 from J, leaving 22 bases between them. In DNA, the CDR3 is TGTGCCAGCAGCCAAAGGCGGGGAGACCCACACACACATCAGCCCCAGCATTTT. It codes for CASSQRRGDPHTHQPQHF.

V usage is TRBV5-1 and J usage is TRBJ2-3; D might be TRBD1 (5 bases). V lost 2 bases to trimming and J lost 2 bases, with 12 bases between them. The CDR3 contains 15 residues. CDR1 SGHRS and CDR2 YFSETQ come from the germline V gene. The CDR3 loop reads CASSFAGWATDTQYF. The CDR3 nucleotides are TGCGCCAGCAGCTTCGCAGGGTGGGCCACAGATACGCAGTATTTT.

This chain joins TRBV2 and TRBJ2-1, with 9 bases fitting TRBD2. After removal of 5 bases from V and 5 bases from J, the junction contained 7 bases not matched to a gene. CDR3 size: 15 residues. CDR1 is SNHLY, CDR2 FYNNEI, per germline. The CDR3 spells CASSKTSGRNNEQFF. CDR3 DNA sequence: TGTGCCAGCAGTAAGACTAGCGGACGAAACAATGAGCAGTTCTTC.

The chain has TRBV5-5 and TRBJ2-1; 10 positions match TRBD2. Germline V gene data show CDR1 as SGHKS and CDR2 as YYEKEE (reference sequence). V was pared by 0 bases and J by 15 bases, with 9 bases of the junction left unmatched. The CDR3 loop spans 14 amino acids. CDR3 loop: CASSLGTSGPRRFF. CDR3 nucleotides: TGTGCCAGCAGCTTGGGGACTAGCGGACCGAGGCGGTTCTTC.

The chain recombines TRBV2 with TRBJ1-2, with D possibly being TRBD1 (6 bases). From germline, CDR1 is SNHLY and CDR2 FYNNEI. The CDR3 spans 14 residues. V lost 9 bases and J 0 bases, leaving 14 bases between the germline ends. The CDR3 reads CASARTETNYGYTF. CDR3 DNA: TGTGCCAGTGCCCGGACAGAAACTAACTATGGCTACACCTTC.

The V call is TRBV2, the J call TRBJ1-2; D is undetermined. This CDR3 contains 15 residues. Germline CDR1 is SNHLY and CDR2 is FYNNEI. The V end lost 6 bases, the J end lost 2 bases, and 16 bases lay between the germline ends. The CDR3, as DNA: TGTGCCAGCAGCGCCACGGGGAATGGGAACTATGGCTACACCTTC. Translated, it gives CASSATGNGNYGYTF. Together with reference TRBV2 and TRBJ1-2, the CDR3 gives the full variable domain: EPEVTQTPSHQVTQMGQEVILRCVPISNHLYFYWYRQILGQKVEFLVSFYNNEISEKSEIFDDQFSVERPDGSNFTLKIRSTKLEDSAMYFCASSATGNGNYGYTFGSGTRLTVV.

This sequence joins TRBV7-8 and TRBJ2-5; a weak D match, TRBD1 (5 bases). The germline V gene has CDR1 SGHVS and CDR2 FQNEAQ. CDR3 length equals 14 residues. Trimming cost V 2 bases and J 1 base, with 8 bases left between them. The CDR3 DNA follows: TGTGCCAGCAGCTTAAAGGGGCCCCAAGAGACCCAGTACTTC. Encoded protein: CASSLKGPQETQYF. Variable domain in full (rest from reference TRBV7-8 and TRBJ2-5): GAGVSQSPRYKVAKRGQDVALRCDPISGHVSLFWYQQALGQGPEFLTYFQNEAQLDKSGLPSDRFFAERPEGSVSTLKIQRTQQEDSAVYLCASSLKGPQETQYFGPGTRLLVL.

The rearrangement joins TRBV27 to TRBJ2-3; no clear D gene. The CDR3 consists of 12 residues. Germline-derived CDR1 and CDR2 are MNHEY and SMNVEV (reference sequence). With 5 bases removed from V and 4 bases from J, the gap between germline ends came to 7 bases. As DNA, the CDR3 is TGTGCCAGCAGTCTCCCCCCAGATACGCAGTATTTT. Translating gives CASSLPPDTQYF.

The chain is built from TRBV27 and TRBJ1-1; 9 bases are a match to TRBD1. Germline values: CDR1 MNHEY, CDR2 SMNVEV (reference sequence). This CDR3 is built from 14 residues. V was pared by 5 bases and J by 4 bases, with 5 bases of the junction left unmatched. CDR3 amino acids: CASSQQGARTEAFF. In DNA form, the CDR3 reads TGTGCCAGCAGTCAACAGGGGGCGCGCACTGAAGCTTTCTTT.

The rearrangement joins TRBV7-2 to TRBJ1-5; D not resolved. The CDR3 runs to 13 residues. The germline CDR1 and CDR2 sequences are SGHTA and FQGNSA. Deletions cut 5 bases from V and 3 bases from J, with 8 bases between. CDR3 loop: CASSPQLNQPQHF. The CDR3 DNA is TGTGCCAGCAGCCCCCAACTCAATCAGCCCCAGCATTTT.

V is TRBV27 and J is TRBJ2-7, with 11 bases aligning to TRBD2. Trimming cost V 8 bases and J 4 bases; bases outside gene matches: 13. The CDR3 length is 16 residues. Germline values: CDR1 MNHEY, CDR2 SMNVEV (reference sequence). CDR3: CASRANPTSGAYEQYF. CDR3 nucleotide sequence: TGTGCCAGCCGAGCCAACCCGACTAGCGGGGCTTACGAGCAGTACTTC.

The rearrangement links TRBV21-1 to TRBJ2-7; TRBD1 is taken as the D call from the table, unchecked against the DNA. TRBV21-1 is designated a pseudogene. This CDR3 is built from 12 residues. As DNA, the CDR3 is TGTGCCAGCGAGACAGGGATCCTTGAGCAGTACTTC. Its translation is CASETGILEQYF.

In the case of this clone: The sample holds other DNA sequences that translate to the same CDR3. V is TRBV6-5 and J is TRBJ2-7, with TRBD2 matching over 11 bases. CDR1 is MNHEY and CDR2 is SVGAGI in the germline V gene. V trimming: 0 bases; J trimming: 2 bases; junction bases outside the gene matches: 3. CDR3 length: 16 residues. The CDR3 sequence is CASSYSGTSGAYEQYF. The CDR3, as DNA: TGTGCCAGCAGTTACTCCGGGACTAGCGGAGCCTACGAGCAGTACTTC.

As to this clone: Different DNA sequences within this sample yield the same CDR3. The chain links TRBV27 to TRBJ1-5; 8 nucleotides align to TRBD1. Trimming took 8 bases from V and 4 from J; bases not matched to a gene: 4. Per germline, CDR1 MNHEY and CDR2 SMNVEV (reference sequence). The CDR3 runs 13 residues. The CDR3 reads CASSNRGNQPQHF. In nucleotides, the CDR3 is TGTGCCAGCTCTAACAGGGGGAATCAGCCCCAGCATTTT.

V is TRBV30 and J is TRBJ2-1; D perhaps matches TRBD2 (5 bases). This CDR3 is 14 amino acids long. Germline CDR1 reads GTSNPN; CDR2 reads SVGIG (reference sequence). Trimming cost V 5 bases and J 9 bases, with 20 bases left between them. The CDR3 sequence: CAWEKRRMTGEQFF. Written as DNA, the CDR3 is TGTGCCTGGGAGAAAAGGAGGATGACGGGTGAGCAGTTCTTC.